This TCR beta chain was obtained from a study of T cells after yellow fever vaccination. Comment on this clonotype: Its antigen is currently unknown.

This CDR3 is built from 12 residues. The germline V gene encodes CDR1 SGDLS and CDR2 YYNGEE. Trimming took off 4 bases at V and 5 bases at J, with 10 bases between the two ends. Regarding the study as a whole: Clones from primary vaccination mostly reappeared after the booster (96% CD4, around 90% CD8).

TCRdb recomputed calls from the 5' RACE reads with MiXCR, one row per CDR3 protein. The table has hundreds of thousands of distinct CDR3 sequences, roughly 12% seen once. The gene calls are TRBV9 and TRBJ2-7; D is perhaps TRBD2 (5 bases). The sequences come from PBMCs, collected on the day of the yellow fever booster vaccination. This receptor was taken from a man aged 25-45 years who received the YFV17D yellow fever vaccine. The CDR3 region is CASSTSGNEQYF. Written as DNA, the CDR3 is TGTGCCAGCAGCACCTCGGGGAACGAGCAGTACTTC.